This entry lists 19 T cell receptor beta chains sequenced from one sample in a study of T-cell reconstitution after alpha-beta-depleted transplantation in children. Unique molecular identifiers featured in how the TCRbeta library was prepared. A single record per CDR3 protein comes from TCRdb applying MiXCR to the PCR reads. The data show 250,000 to 350,000 distinct CDR3 sequences, around 20% seen once. The source material was PBMCs, mostly from graft donor cells, sampled 180 days after TCRalphabeta/CD19-depleted stem cell transplant. The receptors stem from a male patient younger than 18 who had a stem cell transplant for acute lymphoblastic leukemia, so the T cells may come from the graft donor.

V and J are TRBV5-1 and TRBJ2-7; TRBD1 matches at 7 bases. CDR1 is SGHRS and CDR2 is YFSETQ in the germline V gene. The CDR3 length is 13 residues. V trimming: 8 bases; J trimming: 5 bases; junction bases outside the gene matches: 10. The CDR3 reads CASWDLQGNEQYF. In nucleotides, the CDR3 is TGCGCCAGTTGGGATCTACAGGGGAACGAGCAGTACTTC. Full variable domain (remainder filled in from reference TRBV5-1 and TRBJ2-7): KAGVTQTPRYLIKTRGQQVTLSCSPISGHRSVSWYQQTPGQGLQFLFEYFSETQRNKGNFPGRFSGRQFSNSRSEMNVSTLELGDSALYLCASWDLQGNEQYFGPGTRLTVT.

This clonotype showed up many times. The rearrangement joins TRBV29-1 to TRBJ2-1; D not certain. Trimming stripped 5 bases from V and 9 bases from J, with 11 bases between. This CDR3 has 11 residues. Germline lookup yields CDR1 SQVTM and CDR2 ANQGSEA. CDR3 sequence: CSVQPWGEQFF. DNA for the CDR3: TGCAGCGTTCAACCCTGGGGTGAGCAGTTCTTC.

This chain uses TRBV7-3 with TRBJ2-2; no firm D call. The CDR3 sequence is 14 residues long. Germline CDR1 reads SGHTA; CDR2 reads FQGTGA. Trimming cost V 4 bases and J 6 bases, with 12 bases left between them. CDR3 protein: CASSSRPRSGELFF. The CDR3 DNA sequence: TGTGCCAGCAGCTCCCGCCCGCGGTCCGGGGAGCTGTTTTTT. Complete variable domain (other parts from reference TRBV7-3 and TRBJ2-2): GAGVSQTPSNKVTEKGKYVELRCDPISGHTALYWYRQSLGQGPEFLIYFQGTGAADDSGLPNDRFFAVRPEGSVSTLKIQRTERGDSAVYLCASSSRPRSGELFFGEGSRLTVL.

There are a few counts of this clonotype. CDR3 in amino acids: CASSVVTSQAPEQFF. The DNA of the CDR3 is TGTGCCAGCAGCGTAGTCACTAGCCAAGCCCCAGAGCAGTTCTTC. The chain links TRBV9 to TRBJ2-1; D might be TRBD2 (6 bases). The CDR3 is made up of 15 amino acids. The V gene lost 0 bases and the J gene lost 10 bases, with 17 bases spanning the gap. Germline CDR1 and CDR2: SGDLS and YYNGEE.

V is TRBV27 and J is TRBJ2-1; 9 bases line up with TRBD1. V shed 7 bases and J 7 bases; nucleotides not matched to a gene: 5. The germline V gene has CDR1 MNHEY and CDR2 SMNVEV (reference sequence). The CDR3 length is 13 residues. The CDR3 is CASKGQGENEQFF. The CDR3 nucleotides read TGTGCCAGCAAGGGACAGGGCGAGAATGAGCAGTTCTTC.

This clonotype has a handful of counts. The chain combines TRBV6-1 with TRBJ2-3, with D unresolved. The CDR3 has 14 residues. Germline V gene data show CDR1 as MNHNS and CDR2 as SASEGT. Trimming stripped 1 base from V and 2 bases from J, with 7 bases between. CDR3 bases: TGTGCCAGCAGTGAAGGTTACTACACAGATACGCAGTATTTT. Its protein is CASSEGYYTDTQYF.

The chain combines TRBV4-1 with TRBJ2-7; TRBD1 matches at 10 bases. Germline CDR1 MGHRA, CDR2 YSYEKL. The CDR3 has 13 amino acids. Germline trimming cut 5 bases from V and 5 bases from J; bases unmatched to any gene: 3. CDR3 in amino acids: CASSDDRGHEQYF. For the CDR3, the DNA is TGCGCCAGCAGCGACGACAGGGGGCACGAGCAGTACTTC.

With respect to this clonotype: One end of the junction is discordant with germline, which a read error may explain. This sequence joins TRBV20-1 and TRBJ2-1; 11 nucleotides match TRBD2. The CDR3 loop spans 17 amino acids. Germline V lookup: CDR1 DFQATT, CDR2 SNEGSKA (reference sequence). Here the CDR3 DNA reads TGCTGTGCTAGAGGGGTAGAAGGGACTAGCGGCTTGAGTGAGCAGTTCTTC. Its protein is CCARGVEGTSGLSEQFF.

This clonotype was counted a few times. The chain employs TRBV20-1 and TRBJ2-1; tentative D call: TRBD2 (6 bases). CDR3 size: 15 residues. Germline CDR1 is DFQATT and CDR2 is SNEGSKA (reference sequence). Trimming took off 0 bases at V and 8 bases at J, with 17 bases between the two ends. The CDR3 DNA follows: TGCAGTGCTAGAGATCCGCTAGCGTATTCCCATGAGCAGTTCTTC. The encoded protein is CSARDPLAYSHEQFF.

This clonotype was recorded a few times. The V and J genes are TRBV20-1 and TRBJ2-7; a possible D gene is TRBD2 (6 bases). The CDR3 consists of 13 residues. CDR1 is DFQATT, CDR2 SNEGSKA, per germline (reference sequence). Trimming left V 4 bases short and J 2 bases short, with 12 bases between. The CDR3 reads CSAKSGLPYEQYF. CDR3 DNA: TGCAGTGCTAAAAGCGGGCTCCCCTACGAGCAGTACTTC.

This clonotype was counted at least ten times. The chain has TRBV6-5 and TRBJ2-2; 7 bases fit TRBD2. The junction had 12 bases not matched to a gene; V was cut back by 2 bases and J by 6 bases. The germline gives CDR1 MNHEY, CDR2 SVGAGI. This CDR3 is built from 17 residues. In nucleotides, the CDR3 is TGTGCCAGCAGTTACCCTCTAAGCGGGAAAGGTGCCGGGGAGCTGTTTTTT. Translating gives CASSYPLSGKGAGELFF.

This clonotype was found a few times. This rearrangement joins TRBV13 to TRBJ2-5; 7 bases match TRBD2. V shed 4 bases, J shed 1 base, and the junction held 6 bases outside the gene matches. The CDR3 consists of 15 residues. In germline, CDR1 is PRHDT, CDR2 FYEKMQ (reference sequence). CDR3 in DNA: TGTGCCAGCAGCTCTCCTAGCGGAGCCCAAGAGACCCAGTACTTC. Its translation: CASSSPSGAQETQYF.

This clonotype was detected a few times. The chain has TRBV29-1 and TRBJ1-2; no clear D. V gave up 8 bases and J gave up 2 bases, with 21 bases separating them. This CDR3 has 15 amino acids. The germline CDR1 and CDR2 sequences are SQVTM and ANQGSEA. DNA of the CDR3: TGCAGCCACGGACCGGCTCGCCTGGACAACTATGGCTACACCTTC. Protein: CSHGPARLDNYGYTF.

V gene TRBV6-4 combines with J gene TRBJ2-1, with TRBD2 identical over 8 bases. Germline V gene lookup returns CDR1 MRHNA and CDR2 SNTAGT. The CDR3 has 14 amino acids. J gave up 8 bases and V 2 bases, and 5 bases lay outside the gene matches. CDR3 protein: CASSDGSSGYEQFF. The CDR3 coding sequence is TGTGCCAGCAGTGACGGATCTAGCGGGTATGAGCAGTTCTTC.

This clonotype has a handful of counts. V usage is TRBV5-1 and J usage is TRBJ1-1; 7 bases fit TRBD1. Losses at the gene ends were 4 bases for V and 7 bases for J; bases not matched to a gene: 7. This CDR3 has 13 residues. The germline V gene has CDR1 SGHRS and CDR2 YFSETQ. The CDR3 sequence: CASSPTGVNEAFF. The CDR3 DNA sequence: TGCGCCAGCAGCCCAACAGGGGTGAATGAAGCTTTCTTT.

This sequence joins TRBV6-4 and TRBJ2-1; 8 bases are shared with TRBD1. V lost 1 base and J lost 4; bases outside the gene matches: 9. Germline CDR1 reads MRHNA; CDR2 reads SNTAGT. This CDR3 has 17 amino acids. The CDR3 reads CASSDYPRQGPYNEQFF. CDR3 nucleotide sequence: TGTGCCAGCAGTGACTATCCGAGACAGGGGCCTTACAATGAGCAGTTCTTC.

The chain employs TRBV7-3 and TRBJ2-3; 9 bases line up with TRBD2. With 5 bases clipped from V and 4 bases from J, the junction kept 10 bases outside the gene matches. Per germline, CDR1 SGHTA and CDR2 FQGTGA. The CDR3 has 16 amino acids. CDR3 nucleotides: TGTGCCAGCAGCCCCGCGGGAGGGTCGTCCGCAGATACGCAGTATTTT. It is translated as CASSPAGGSSADTQYF.

This clonotype was observed a few times. This sequence joins TRBV28 and TRBJ2-2, with 9 bases fitting TRBD1. The CDR3 covers 16 residues. With 1 base clipped from V and 2 bases from J, the junction kept 2 bases outside the gene matches. Germline V lookup: CDR1 MDHEN, CDR2 SYDVKM. CDR3 loop: CASSLSGQGNTGELFF. CDR3 sequence (DNA): TGTGCCAGCAGTTTATCGGGACAGGGAAACACCGGGGAGCTGTTTTTT.

In its sample, this clonotype was seen a few times. This chain connects TRBV20-1 to TRBJ2-1; D is unclear. From germline, CDR1 is DFQATT and CDR2 SNEGSKA (reference sequence). Trimming cost V 3 bases and J 0 bases, with 9 bases left between them. The CDR3 runs 14 residues. CDR3: CSARKRSSYNEQFF. The CDR3 nucleotides are TGCAGTGCTAGGAAACGGAGCTCCTACAATGAGCAGTTCTTC.